The clone carrying this T cell receptor (beta chain) has just one count. These data belong to a study of blood T cell repertoires in COVID-19. Germline values: CDR1 GTSNPN, CDR2 SVGIG (reference sequence). There are 15 residues in the CDR3. Trimming at V came to 0 bases and at J to 6 bases, leaving 8 bases not matched to a gene. The repertoire was sequenced with immunoSEQ multiplex PCR; TCRdb's copy has only in-frame clones and lacks some. The sample has fewer than 250,000 clones, around four fifths seen once. The clonotype originates from a woman between 50 and 59 years old with acute or convalescent COVID-19. Specimen: peripheral blood. V gene TRBV30 combines with J gene TRBJ2-7; the match to TRBD1 covers 10 bases. The DNA for the CDR3 is TGTGCCTGGAGTGTCCGGACAGGGGGTTTCGGCGAGCAGTACTTC. Its protein product is CAWSVRTGGFGEQYF.